These T cell receptor beta chains were read from a single sample in a study of T-cell reconstitution after alpha-beta-depleted transplantation in children. One entry per CDR3 protein results from TCRdb running MiXCR on the PCR reads. Altogether around 490,000 distinct CDR3 sequences are present, about an eighth being singletons, with the ten largest covering around 13%. This sample comprised PBMCs, mostly from graft donor cells, obtained 180 days after TCRalphabeta/CD19-depleted stem cell transplant. The receptors originated from a female patient aged 2-10 years who had a stem cell transplant for aplastic anemia, so the T cells may come from the graft donor. The CDR3 runs from the conserved cysteine through the conserved F or W.

V gene: TRBV19
J gene: TRBJ2-1
CDR3 protein: CASRKQGGGQNEQFF

V gene: TRBV27
J gene: TRBJ1-6
CDR3 protein: CASSPLRGKANSPLHF

V gene: TRBV20-1
J gene: TRBJ2-7
CDR3 protein: CSARLIEQYF

V gene: TRBV6-2/TRBV6-3
J gene: TRBJ2-1
CDR3 protein: CASSYFDSEGYNEQFF

V gene: TRBV25-1
J gene: TRBJ2-5
CDR3 protein: CASSEYRGDTIQETQYF

V gene: TRBV7-2
J gene: TRBJ1-1
CDR3 protein: CASSPGVGTEAFF

V gene: TRBV7-9
J gene: TRBJ1-4
CDR3 protein: CASSLGVGPATNEKLFF

V gene: TRBV5-6
J gene: TRBJ2-7
CDR3 protein: CASSSRLRTGKDEQYF

V gene: TRBV28
J gene: TRBJ2-2
CDR3 protein: CASSMSGHGEAGELFF

V gene: TRBV7-9
J gene: TRBJ1-1
CDR3 protein: CASSLGRPSEAFF

V gene: TRBV15
J gene: TRBJ1-5
CDR3 protein: CATSRDFGQPQHF

V gene: TRBV20-1
J gene: TRBJ2-2
CDR3 protein: CSARPEGTLNTGELFF

V gene: TRBV27
J gene: TRBJ2-1
CDR3 protein: CASRSSSYRSSYNEQFF

V gene: TRBV12-5
J gene: TRBJ2-1
CDR3 protein: CASGLEQYGPFGEQFF

V gene: TRBV20-1
J gene: TRBJ2-7
CDR3 protein: CSARMGQGSLPYEQYF

V gene: TRBV4-3
J gene: TRBJ2-3
CDR3 protein: CASSPQSTSTDTQYF

V gene: TRBV7-8
J gene: TRBJ2-2
CDR3 protein: CASSGAGTGNTGELFF

V gene: TRBV7-8
J gene: TRBJ2-3
CDR3 protein: CASSFGDRGSTDTQYF

V gene: TRBV9
J gene: TRBJ2-2
CDR3 protein: CASSGVVGGTGELFF

V gene: TRBV21-1
J gene: TRBJ2-7
CDR3 protein: CASKRLAGGPGQYF

V gene: TRBV29-1
J gene: TRBJ1-1
CDR3 protein: CSAGQGRNTEAFF

V gene: TRBV7-2
J gene: TRBJ2-5
CDR3 protein: CASSHSGGQETQYF

V gene: TRBV12-3/TRBV12-4
J gene: TRBJ1-2
CDR3 protein: CASSLGTGMRGYTF

V gene: TRBV5-1
J gene: TRBJ2-2
CDR3 protein: CASSLARAVGELFF

V gene: TRBV7-6
J gene: TRBJ2-1
CDR3 protein: CASSPLSSQQFF

V gene: TRBV28
J gene: TRBJ1-6
CDR3 protein: CASSLGYNSPLHF

V gene: TRBV20-1
J gene: TRBJ2-7
CDR3 protein: CSAQGQGAYEQYF

V gene: TRBV12-5
J gene: TRBJ2-6
CDR3 protein: CASGFRIGAGPGANVLTF

V gene: TRBV12-3/TRBV12-4
J gene: TRBJ2-1
CDR3 protein: CASSFYRLEQFF

V gene: TRBV5-1
J gene: TRBJ1-5
CDR3 protein: CASSLGSGVGQPQHF

V gene: TRBV20-1
J gene: TRBJ2-7
CDR3 protein: CSARPPGTTYEQYF

V gene: TRBV27
J gene: TRBJ2-7
CDR3 protein: CASSQTGQYYEQYF

V gene: TRBV18
J gene: TRBJ2-7
CDR3 protein: CASSHPGLAVYYEQYF

V gene: TRBV20-1
J gene: TRBJ2-2
CDR3 protein: CSAGKGSATGELFF

V gene: TRBV29-1
J gene: TRBJ2-1
CDR3 protein: CSVGRGAYDNEQFF

V gene: TRBV4-3
J gene: TRBJ1-6
CDR3 protein: CASSQVVSGRNSPLHF

V gene: TRBV24-1
J gene: TRBJ2-5
CDR3 protein: CATSVPIAGVKETQYF

V gene: TRBV6-5
J gene: TRBJ1-3
CDR3 protein: CASSYYRTGRGNTIYF

V gene: TRBV28
J gene: TRBJ1-2
CDR3 protein: CASSPGTGIRYTF

V gene: TRBV29-1
J gene: TRBJ2-1
CDR3 protein: CSVVRLADYNEQFF

V gene: TRBV11-3
J gene: TRBJ2-6
CDR3 protein: CASSFSWGFDSGANVLTF

V gene: TRBV12-3/TRBV12-4
J gene: TRBJ2-2
CDR3 protein: CASRGGPWELFF